The rows below give T cell receptor beta chains drawn from one sample of a study of synovial regulatory T cells in juvenile arthritis. Libraries were prepared by immunoSEQ multiplex PCR; TCRdb keeps only in-frame clonotypes and omits some of them. The ten top clones account for roughly 1.5%, within a sample of around 8,000 clones. The sequenced sample consisted of Treg cells from blood. Receptors originate from a donor aged 2-30 years with juvenile idiopathic arthritis. Both conserved end residues are part of each CDR3. Some rows mark clone size as missing; the rest say once, few, many or name a class of expanded clone.

CDR3aa	abundance	v_gene	j_gene
CASSIDRRRGYTF	.	TRBV19	TRBJ1-2
CASSRRGVSYNEQFF	.	TRBV13	TRBJ2-1
CSVATGGAETQYF	.	TRBV29-1	TRBJ2-5
CASSEVFRIPNYGYTF	medium-sized	TRBV6-1	TRBJ1-2
CASSAYAGGRNTIYF	.	TRBV7-8	TRBJ1-3
CASSDGGRTYGYTF	medium-sized	TRBV6-1	TRBJ1-2
CASSLVTQNTEAFF	.	TRBV5-1	TRBJ1-1
CASSFQGRDQHF	.	TRBV28	TRBJ1-5
CASSPFTRSNYGYTF	.	TRBV7-9	TRBJ1-2
CASKIGASYNEQFF	.	TRBV19	TRBJ2-1
CASSLRTGEAFF	medium-sized	TRBV19	TRBJ1-1
CATSRDEEGAEAFF	.	TRBV15	TRBJ1-1
CSVSEPGQPQHF	.	TRBV29-1	TRBJ1-5
CASSFALAGGPYEQYF	.	TRBV5-6	TRBJ2-7
CASSLETGNTEAFF	.	TRBV5-1	TRBJ1-1
CASSDYSLFNTQYF	.	TRBV6-1	TRBJ2-3
CASSLTGRSTEAFF	.	TRBV5-1	TRBJ1-1
CASSPLRRGNYEQYF	.	TRBV18	TRBJ2-7
CASSLTSRTYGYTF	.	TRBV5-5	TRBJ1-2
CASSPWADERDTQYF	.	TRBV7-9	TRBJ2-3
CASNLAMGYTDTQYF	.	TRBV5-1	TRBJ2-3
CATALAPNYGYTF	.	TRBV27	TRBJ1-2
CASSLIGRADTQYF	.	TRBV7-3	TRBJ2-3
CASSFGLGTGNTIYF	.	TRBV28	TRBJ1-3
CASSQTGEKLFF	.	TRBV11-3	TRBJ1-4
CAFMDRRSNQPQHF	medium-sized	TRBV30	TRBJ1-5
CASSEEGGWDTEAFF	.	TRBV2	TRBJ1-1
CASSYSIGGTDTQYF	.	TRBV6-6	TRBJ2-3
CASKRQLNTEAFF	.	TRBV28	TRBJ1-1
CATKPSGTDYEQYF	medium-sized	TRBV5-5	TRBJ2-7
CASSLTGSTGELFF	.	TRBV7-2	TRBJ2-2
CASSNILAGDPNTGELFF	.	TRBV21-1	TRBJ2-2
CASSLGTGGNEQFF	.	TRBV7-3	TRBJ2-1
CASSLGRGGRNTIYF	.	TRBV5-1	TRBJ1-3
CASSTTGGGDGYTF	.	TRBV5-1	TRBJ1-2
CASSEGAGGWYNEQFF	.	TRBV2	TRBJ2-1
CASSLGLTDRETQYF	.	TRBV5-1	TRBJ2-5
CASRLGQGMVREQFF	.	TRBV6-1	TRBJ2-1
CASSAQESYEQYF	.	TRBV7-6	TRBJ2-7
CAIRGSGNTIYF	medium-sized	TRBV10-3	TRBJ1-3
CASQLGGVRSEQYF	.	TRBV5-1	TRBJ2-5
CASSGPATDTQYF	.	TRBV5-1	TRBJ2-3
CASSLESHLYEQYF	.	TRBV5-1	TRBJ2-7
CASSLRGGSDTQYF	.	TRBV11-3	TRBJ2-3
CASSLSGGDTGELFF	.	TRBV11-3	TRBJ2-2
CAIRAAGGYEQYF	.	TRBV10-3	TRBJ2-7
CASSLTRFFYNEQFF	.	TRBV5-6	TRBJ2-1
CASSLVDRVPGELFF	.	TRBV5-6	TRBJ2-2
CASSTRGTDTQYF	.	TRBV4-1	TRBJ2-3
CASQAGVLNEKLFF	.	TRBV18	TRBJ1-4
CASSIRRPLNTEAFF	.	TRBV19	TRBJ1-1
CASIPTSGGGETQYF	.	TRBV6-6	TRBJ2-5
CASSYAGYGYTF	.	TRBV6-5	TRBJ1-2
CAWSEGRDYEQYF	medium-sized	TRBV30	TRBJ2-7